This passage covers 15 T cell receptor beta chains from one sample sequenced in a study of Tregs in tolerant kidney transplant recipients. TCRdb's copy holds only in-frame clones and misses some; the assay was immunoSEQ multiplex PCR. The repertoire table contains about 52,000 clones. Sequenced material: CD4+ T cells from blood, taken before the transplant. Receptors originate from a human donor who received a combined kidney and bone marrow transplant.

To note about this clone: The CDR3 end lies 3 residues beyond the end of the read and is filled in from the germline J gene. The rearrangement uses TRBV6-1 and TRBJ2-7; 8 bases match TRBD1. The trim removed 3 bases at V and 0 bases at J, leaving 4 bases unmatched. Germline V CDR1 and CDR2: MNHNS, SASEGT. The CDR3 sequence is 15 residues long. The CDR3 sequence: CASSEGTGGSYEQYF. The CDR3 bases that were read are TGTGCCAGCAGTGAGGGTACAGGGGGCTCCTACGAG.

As regards this clone: Coverage ceases 3 residues before the CDR3 finishes, and the germline J gene fills in the end. V gene TRBV2 combines with J gene TRBJ1-5; 8 bases are shared with TRBD1. The J segment lost 5 bases and the V segment lost 6 bases, leaving 3 bases of the junction unmatched. The CDR3 covers 13 residues. Per germline, CDR1 SNHLY and CDR2 FYNNEI. The CDR3 DNA, read in part, is TGTGCCAGCAGCGCGGACAGGGATCAGCCC. It yields the protein CASSADRDQP. The complete CDR3 protein is CASSADRDQPQHF.

As to this clone: Read data end 3 residues before the CDR3 end; the end is taken from the germline J gene. J is TRBJ1-4 and V is TRBV18, with TRBD1 matching 10 bases. CDR1 and CDR2 (germline): KGHSH, LQKENI. CDR3 length: 14 residues. J gave up 5 bases and V 8 bases, and 5 bases lay outside the gene matches. The sequenced part of the CDR3 DNA is TGTGCCAGCAGCCGGGGACAGGGGAATGAAAAA. Translating it yields CASSRGQGNEK. The entire CDR3 protein is CASSRGQGNEKLFF.

With respect to this clone: The sequenced fragment ends 3 residues before the CDR3 boundary, so the rest is inferred from the germline J gene. V is TRBV19 and J is TRBJ1-5, with D unresolved. From germline, CDR1 is LNHDA and CDR2 SQIVND (reference sequence). The CDR3 totals 13 residues. Trimming shortened V by 6 bases and J by 1 base, and 7 bases separated the two germline ends. CDR3 sequence: CASSSTSNQPQHF. The sequenced CDR3 bases are TGTGCCAGTAGCAGTACAAGCAATCAGCCC.

With respect to this clone: The CDR3 end is not reached by the read, which stops 3 residues before it; the germline J gene fills it in. This chain uses TRBV2 with TRBJ1-2, with 8 positions matching TRBD1. Trimming removed 6 bases from V and 7 bases from J; junction bases left unmatched: 4. Germline loops: CDR1 SNHLY, CDR2 FYNNEI. The CDR3 has 12 amino acids. The sequenced CDR3 bases are TGTGCCAGCAGAGCAGGGGGCCCTGGC. The encoded protein is CASRAGGPG. The entire CDR3 sequence reads CASRAGGPGYTF.

With regard to this clone: The CDR3 end is not reached by the read, which stops 3 residues before it; the germline J gene fills it in. The chain uses TRBV5-1 and TRBJ1-1; D might be TRBD1 (5 bases). Germline CDR1 SGHRS, CDR2 YFSETQ. V was trimmed by 4 bases and J by 4 bases, leaving 14 bases between them. The CDR3 is 14 amino acids. The CDR3 loop is CASSAPGGSTEAFF. The sequenced CDR3 bases are TGCGCCAGCAGCGCCCCGGGGGGGAGCACTGAA.

In regard to this clone: Coverage ceases 3 residues before the CDR3 finishes, and the germline J gene fills in the end. The rearrangement links TRBV13 to TRBJ1-3; TRBD1 is a possible D gene (6 bases). This CDR3 comprises 16 residues. V was shortened by 5 bases and J by 1 base, with 15 bases between the two germline ends. Germline values: CDR1 PRHDT, CDR2 FYEKMQ (reference sequence). The CDR3 bases that were read are TGTGCCAGCAGCCTCTTTCTCAGGGGTTCTGGAAACACC. Amino acids: CASSLFLRGSGNT. The full CDR3 protein reads CASSLFLRGSGNTIYF. Filled out from reference TRBV13 and TRBJ1-3, the complete variable domain reads AAGVIQSPRHLIKEKRETATLKCYPIPRHDTVYWYQQGPGQDPQFLISFYEKMQSDKGSIPDRFSAQQFSDYHSELNMSSLELGDSALYFCASSLFLRGSGNTIYFGEGSWLTVV.

As for this clone: The CDR3 end lies 3 residues beyond the end of the read and is filled in from the germline J gene. The rearrangement uses TRBV6-1 and TRBJ2-3, with D perhaps TRBD1 (7 bases). This CDR3 comprises 15 residues. With 0 bases removed from V and 6 bases from J, the gap between germline ends came to 13 bases. Germline V lookup: CDR1 MNHNS, CDR2 SASEGT. The CDR3 sequence: CASSEAGGGRDTQYF. The part of the CDR3 DNA that was read is TGTGCCAGCAGTGAAGCAGGAGGGGGCAGGGATACG.

A remark on this clone: The read ends 3 residues early relative to the CDR3; the germline J gene fills the gap. V is TRBV7-2 and J is TRBJ1-1, with a tentative D call TRBD1 (6 bases). The CDR3 is 13 amino acids. Germline V gene data show CDR1 as SGHTA and CDR2 as FQGNSA. Trimming took 5 bases from V and 1 from J, leaving 8 bases between them. CDR3 DNA (partial): TGTGCCAGCAGCCAGACAGGGAACACTGAA. Translation gives CASSQTGNTE. The complete CDR3 sequence is CASSQTGNTEAFF.

A remark on this clone: The CDR3 extends 3 residues past the end of the read, so its final part is completed from the germline J gene. The gene calls are TRBV30 and TRBJ2-2, with TRBD2 identical over 10 bases. The V gene's germline CDR1 is GTSNPN and CDR2 SVGIG (reference sequence). The junction had 7 bases not matched to a gene; V was cut back by 2 bases and J by 7 bases. CDR3 length: 15 amino acids. CDR3 amino acids: CAWSSLAGVGGELFF. CDR3 DNA (partial): TGTGCCTGGAGTTCTCTAGCGGGAGTGGGCGGGGAG.

Turning to this clone: Read sequence stops 3 residues before the CDR3 end, and the germline J gene provides the missing end. This chain joins TRBV20-1 and TRBJ1-5; possibly TRBD1 for D (6 bases). The CDR3 runs 14 residues. Germline values: CDR1 DFQATT, CDR2 SNEGSKA (reference sequence). V lost 5 bases and J lost 4, with 15 bases in between. The DNA read from the CDR3 is TGCAGTGCTCCCGGGACAACCCGTAATCAGCCC. Residues: CSAPGTTRNQP. The entire CDR3 protein is CSAPGTTRNQPQHF.

Worth noting for this clone: Coverage ceases 3 residues before the CDR3 finishes, and the germline J gene fills in the end. The rearrangement uses TRBV20-1 and TRBJ1-4; 9 nucleotides agree with TRBD1. Germline V gene lookup returns CDR1 DFQATT and CDR2 SNEGSKA (reference sequence). CDR3 size: 13 residues. Trimming removed 6 bases from V and 4 bases from J; junction bases left unmatched: 3. The DNA read from the CDR3 is TGCAGTGCGCTGGGACAGGGTAATGAAAAA. It translates to CSALGQGNEK. In full, the CDR3 is CSALGQGNEKLFF.

In regard to this clone: Read sequence stops 3 residues before the CDR3 end, and the germline J gene provides the missing end. V gene TRBV20-1 combines with J gene TRBJ1-4, with TRBD1 as a possible D gene (5 bases). Germline CDR1 reads DFQATT; CDR2 reads SNEGSKA (reference sequence). This CDR3 spans 14 amino acids. Trimming cost V 1 base and J 10 bases, with 16 bases left between them. CDR3 DNA (partial): TGCAGTGCTAGAGGAGATGGGGGGTTGGGAAAA. Translation gives CSARGDGGLGK. The CDR3, in full, reads CSARGDGGLGKLFF.

In the case of this clone: Read data end 3 residues before the CDR3 end; the end is taken from the germline J gene. The chain is built from TRBV7-7 and TRBJ2-2; D is uncertain. V was clipped by 5 bases and J by 1 base, with 8 bases between them. Germline loops: CDR1 SSHAT, CDR2 FNYEAQ (reference sequence). CDR3 length equals 14 residues. The CDR3 DNA, read in part, is TGTGCCAGCAGCGTTACAAGGAACACCGGGGAG. This sequence encodes CASSVTRNTGE. The full CDR3 protein is CASSVTRNTGELFF.

With regard to this clone: The read comes to an end 3 residues before the CDR3 does, leaving the germline J gene to fill in the end. This rearrangement joins TRBV6-1 to TRBJ2-3, with 8 positions matching TRBD2. Losses at the gene ends were 1 base for V and 3 bases for J; bases not matched to a gene: 3. Germline assignment: CDR1 MNHNS and CDR2 SASEGT. The CDR3 loop spans 15 amino acids. The CDR3 bases that were read are TGTGCCAGCAGTGAAGTAGCGGGGAATACAGATACG. Amino acid sequence: CASSEVAGNTDT. The entire CDR3 is CASSEVAGNTDTQYF.